This TCR beta chain was observed in a study of shared clonotypes between healthy human individuals (dated by TCRdb to 2020 to 2021). For the wider study: The cohort included a few men and a couple of women between 18 and 49 years of age. For each donor, CD4 naive and CD4 memory were each given three plates, CD8 naive was given two plates, and CD8 memory was given one plate. To estimate repertoire size and how much clonotype sharing occurs between individuals, the study deeply sequenced the blood TCR repertoires of 4 to 6 healthy adults. To increase sequencing depth and limit assay-specific biases, TCR repertoire library preparation and sequencing were carried out by different laboratories using diverse techniques. Each donor's leukapheresis produced roughly between roughly 0.9 and 8.9 billion PBMCs.

The germline V gene (reference sequence) provides CDR1 MNHNY and CDR2 SVGAGI. Including the terminal cysteine and phenylalanine, the CDR3 comprises 15 residues. The CDR3 DNA has 45 bases and is translated from base 1. Trimming accounts for 5 bases at V and 7 bases at J, while the number of junction bases matched to no gene is 8. The donors were healthy, HIV-negative adults with no recently reported acute infections or vaccinations. All donors were Caucasian adults living in Nashville, Tennessee, USA. CD4+ T cells were enriched by magnetic negative selection, after which naive cells were positively selected on CD45RA and the negative fraction was taken as the memory subset. After blood collection by leukapheresis, PBMCs were isolated using Ficoll-Histopaque density gradient centrifugation and then cryopreserved in the vapor phase of liquid nitrogen. Analytical flow cytometry was used to check the purity and quantity of every magnetically sorted T cell population. Genomic DNA was isolated from every sorted fraction and measured by UV absorbance on a Nanodrop 2000c.

Using the deep immunoSEQ assay, multiplex PCR amplified TCR CDR3 regions from genomic DNA. Genomic DNA extracted from each cell subset was distributed evenly over all wells of several immunoSEQ 96-well plates, and each plate served as one replicate. For sorted subsets, around 0.2 ug genomic DNA, equal to 25,000 to 35,000 T cell genomes, was loaded into each replicate PCR. Purified libraries were quantified with a Qubit 3.0 fluorometer, sized on a Bioanalyzer 2100, and re-quantified with the KAPA Library Quantification kit. Each immunoSEQ 96-well plate was sequenced on its own single-read 150-cycle Illumina NextSeq 550 flow cell. Turning to the authors' computational methods: Because only junctional sequences without quality scores were contained in the immunoSEQ output, filtering matching that applied to full-length reads could not be performed. To assign V/J genes and CDR3, sequences were annotated using PyIR, a Python wrapper for IgBLAST v1.9, with IMGT germline references. Reads with weak V/J assignments (E-value above 1e-6), missing CDR3, stop codons, out-of-frame junctions, or ambiguous translated residues were removed. V3J clonotypes were defined by identical inferred V gene, J gene, and CDR3 amino acid sequence. Percentage overlap between repertoires was calculated by dividing the number of shared unique clonotypes by the size of the smaller repertoire. RTK rarefaction, the Chao1 estimator, and Recon v2.1 estimates of unobserved clonotypes were used to assess repertoire richness. Generation probabilities for all TCRbeta clonotypes obtained by the gDNA method from a handful of donors were computed using OLGA. Not all clones reach the TCRdb copy of this immuneACCESS table, which keeps in-frame sequences only. Checked studies attribute under half of the gap to unresolved V genes and leave the rest unexplained. V, J and clone size are taken as reported in that table, and D and trimming were inferred from the DNA itself. Within this sample are under 2,500,000 clones, with approximately 96% of them counted one time only. About 0.13% of the sample is held by the ten biggest clonotypes.

This clone was observed once. Its target antigen remains unknown. Base qualities are missing; no much larger clone stands one base away. Beyond this particular receptor, the publication reports: Naive subsets generally had larger estimated clonotype richness than memory subsets did. Incomplete sequencing was indicated by rarefaction of sorted-subset datasets, despite the large sequencing depth. Clonotypes shared by all four sorted-subset donors showed higher generation probabilities than non-shared clonotypes. Sampling was limited to blood, and TCR repertoires in tissue likely differ from TCR repertoires in blood. The genetic and exposure-history diversity represented was limited by the small number of donors. Across a handful of donors, 4.5% to 6.5% of naive CD4, 3% to 4% of naive CD8, under 2.5% of memory CD4, and about 0.44% of memory CD8 clonotypes were shared. Pairwise subsampling indicated that sequencing depth was expected to affect the degree of clonotype sharing among donors.

The sequence joins TRBV6-6 to TRBJ1-6, with 7 bases in between that match TRBD1. The source material was naive CD4+ T cells sorted from blood. The label giving this sample's cell subset or site can be read as: CD45RA+ positively selected. This TCR was recovered from a man aged 18 to 29 in good health. The CDR3 reads CASSATGTVNSPLHF. The sequenced DNA is TGTGCCAGCAGTGCGACCGGGACAGTCAATTCACCCCTCCACTTT.